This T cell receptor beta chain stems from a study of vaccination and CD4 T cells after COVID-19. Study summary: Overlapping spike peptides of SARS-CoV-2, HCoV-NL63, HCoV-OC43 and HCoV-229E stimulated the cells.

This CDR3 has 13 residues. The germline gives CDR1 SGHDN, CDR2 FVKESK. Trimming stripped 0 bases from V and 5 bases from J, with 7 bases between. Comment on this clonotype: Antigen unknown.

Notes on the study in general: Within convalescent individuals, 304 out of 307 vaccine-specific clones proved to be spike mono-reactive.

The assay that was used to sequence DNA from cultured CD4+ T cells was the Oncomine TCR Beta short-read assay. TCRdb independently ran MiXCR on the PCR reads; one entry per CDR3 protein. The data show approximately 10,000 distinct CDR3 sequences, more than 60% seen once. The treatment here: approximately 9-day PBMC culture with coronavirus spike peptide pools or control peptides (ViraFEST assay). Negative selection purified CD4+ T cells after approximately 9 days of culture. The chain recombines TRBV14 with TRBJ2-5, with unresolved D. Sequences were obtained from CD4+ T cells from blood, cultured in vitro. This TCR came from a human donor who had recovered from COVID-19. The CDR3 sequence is CASSQDLGETQYF. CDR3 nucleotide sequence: TGTGCCAGCAGCCAAGATCTCGGGGAGACCCAGTACTTC.